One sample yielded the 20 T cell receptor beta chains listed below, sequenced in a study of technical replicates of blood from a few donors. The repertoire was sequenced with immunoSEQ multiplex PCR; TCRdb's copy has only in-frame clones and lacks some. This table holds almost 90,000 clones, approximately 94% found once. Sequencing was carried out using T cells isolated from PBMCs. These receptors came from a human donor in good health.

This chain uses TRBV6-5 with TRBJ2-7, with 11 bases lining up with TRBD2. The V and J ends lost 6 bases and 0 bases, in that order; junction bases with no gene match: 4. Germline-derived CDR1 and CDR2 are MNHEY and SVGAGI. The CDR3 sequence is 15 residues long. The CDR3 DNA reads TGTGCCAGCAGCCCCGGGACTAGCGGCTCCTACGAGCAGTACTTC. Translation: CASSPGTSGSYEQYF.

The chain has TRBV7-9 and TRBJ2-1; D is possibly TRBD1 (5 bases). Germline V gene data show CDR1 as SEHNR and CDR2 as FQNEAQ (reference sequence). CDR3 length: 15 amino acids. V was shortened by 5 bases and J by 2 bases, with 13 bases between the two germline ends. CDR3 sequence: CASSQGHPAYNEQFF. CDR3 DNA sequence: TGTGCCAGCAGCCAGGGCCACCCAGCCTACAATGAGCAGTTCTTC.

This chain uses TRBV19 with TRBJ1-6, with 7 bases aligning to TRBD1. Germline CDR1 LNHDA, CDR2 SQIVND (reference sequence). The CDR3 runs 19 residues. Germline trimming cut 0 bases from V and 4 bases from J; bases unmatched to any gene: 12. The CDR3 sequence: CASSIEGQQGWIYNSPLHF. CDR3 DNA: TGTGCCAGTAGTATAGAGGGACAGCAAGGCTGGATTTATAATTCACCCCTCCACTTT.

The CDR3 protein is CASSPPRGVRNTEAFF. CDR3 in DNA: TGTGCCAGCTCACCACCCAGGGGGGTACGGAACACTGAAGCTTTCTTT. The rearrangement links TRBV18 to TRBJ1-1, with 7 bases that match TRBD1. Germline lookup yields CDR1 KGHSH and CDR2 LQKENI. J lost 1 base, V lost 0 bases, and 5 bases had no gene match. The CDR3 extends over 16 amino acids.

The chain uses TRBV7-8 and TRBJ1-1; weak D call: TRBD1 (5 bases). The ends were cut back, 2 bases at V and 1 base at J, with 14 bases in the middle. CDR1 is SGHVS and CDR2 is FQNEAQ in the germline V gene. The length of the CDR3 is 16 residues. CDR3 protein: CASSLRQGRTNTEAFF. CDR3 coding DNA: TGTGCCAGCAGCTTACGCCAGGGCAGAACGAACACTGAAGCTTTCTTT.

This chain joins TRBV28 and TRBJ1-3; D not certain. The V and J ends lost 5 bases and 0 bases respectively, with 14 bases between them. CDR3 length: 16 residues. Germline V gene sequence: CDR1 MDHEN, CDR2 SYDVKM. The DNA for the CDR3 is TGTGCCAGCAGTGGACTCAAGATGAGCTCTGGAAACACCATATATTTT. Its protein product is CASSGLKMSSGNTIYF.

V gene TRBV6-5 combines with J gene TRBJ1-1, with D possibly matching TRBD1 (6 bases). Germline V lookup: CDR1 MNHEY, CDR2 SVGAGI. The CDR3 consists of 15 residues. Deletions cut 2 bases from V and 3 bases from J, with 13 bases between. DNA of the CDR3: TGTGCCAGCAGTTACGATCACAGGGTCTACACTGAAGCTTTCTTT. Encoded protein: CASSYDHRVYTEAFF.

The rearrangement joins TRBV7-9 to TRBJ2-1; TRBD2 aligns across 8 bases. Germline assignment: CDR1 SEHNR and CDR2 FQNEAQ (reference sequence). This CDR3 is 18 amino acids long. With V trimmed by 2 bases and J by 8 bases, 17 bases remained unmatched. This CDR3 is CASSLLGQRELMRDEQFF. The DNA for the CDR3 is TGTGCCAGCAGCTTATTAGGCCAGCGGGAGTTGATGCGCGATGAGCAGTTCTTC.

Here the CDR3 reads CAISEYGQGSTDTQYF. CDR3 nucleotide sequence: TGTGCCATCAGTGAGTATGGGCAGGGCTCGACAGATACGCAGTATTTT. The chain recombines TRBV10-3 with TRBJ2-3; perhaps TRBD1 as D (5 bases). This CDR3 is built from 16 residues. The germline V gene has CDR1 ENHRY and CDR2 SYGVKD. The V end lost 1 base, the J end lost 3 bases, and 14 bases lay between the germline ends.

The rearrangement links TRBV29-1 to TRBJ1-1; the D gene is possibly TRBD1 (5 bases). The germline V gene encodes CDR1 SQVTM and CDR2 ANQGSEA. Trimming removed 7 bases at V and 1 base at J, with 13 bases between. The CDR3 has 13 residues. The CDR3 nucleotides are TGCAGCGCAGGACATACAGGGAACACTGAAGCTTTCTTT. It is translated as CSAGHTGNTEAFF.

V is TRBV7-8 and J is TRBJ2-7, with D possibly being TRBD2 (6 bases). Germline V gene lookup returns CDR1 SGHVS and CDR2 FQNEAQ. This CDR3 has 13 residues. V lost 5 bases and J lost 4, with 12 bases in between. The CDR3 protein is CASSGMAGYEQYF. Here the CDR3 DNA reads TGTGCCAGCAGCGGGATGGCGGGGTACGAGCAGTACTTC.

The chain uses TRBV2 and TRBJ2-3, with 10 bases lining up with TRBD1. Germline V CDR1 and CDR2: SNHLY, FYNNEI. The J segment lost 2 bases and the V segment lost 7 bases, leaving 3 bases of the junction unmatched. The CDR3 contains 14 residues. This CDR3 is CASKDRGNTDTQYF. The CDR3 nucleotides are TGTGCCAGCAAGGACAGGGGGAACACAGATACGCAGTATTTT.

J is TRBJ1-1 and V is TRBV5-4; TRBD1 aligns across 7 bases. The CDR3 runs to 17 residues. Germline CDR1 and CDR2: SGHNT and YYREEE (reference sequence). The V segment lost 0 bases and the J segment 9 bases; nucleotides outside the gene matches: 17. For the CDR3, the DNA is TGTGCCAGCAGCTTGGGGTTTTTTACAGGGGCCGTGGCCAAAGCTTTCTTT. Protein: CASSLGFFTGAVAKAFF.

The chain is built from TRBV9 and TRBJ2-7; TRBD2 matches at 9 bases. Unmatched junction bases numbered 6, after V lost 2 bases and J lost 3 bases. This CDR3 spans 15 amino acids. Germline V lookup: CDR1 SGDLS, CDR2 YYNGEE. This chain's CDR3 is CASSVGGGAGYEQYF. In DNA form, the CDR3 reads TGTGCCAGCAGCGTGGGCGGGGGGGCAGGCTACGAGCAGTACTTC.

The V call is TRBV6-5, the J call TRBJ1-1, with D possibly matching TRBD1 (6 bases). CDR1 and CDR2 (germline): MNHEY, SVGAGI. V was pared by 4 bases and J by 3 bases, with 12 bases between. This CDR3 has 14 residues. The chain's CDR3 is CASSCRPGDTEAFF. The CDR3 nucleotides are TGTGCCAGCAGTTGCAGACCAGGGGACACTGAAGCTTTCTTT.

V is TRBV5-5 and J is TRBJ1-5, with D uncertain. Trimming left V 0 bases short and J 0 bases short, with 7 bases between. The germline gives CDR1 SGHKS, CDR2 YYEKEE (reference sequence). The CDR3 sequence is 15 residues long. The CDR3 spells CASSLGASSNQPQHF. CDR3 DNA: TGTGCCAGCAGCTTGGGGGCTTCTAGCAATCAGCCCCAGCATTTT.

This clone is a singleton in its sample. The CDR3 nucleotides read TGTGCCAGCAGCCTTCGTGGGGCACCAGAACTCTACGAGCAGTACTTC. It is translated as CASSLRGAPELYEQYF. The V gene is TRBV27, the J gene TRBJ2-7, with D possibly TRBD1 on 5 matching bases. The germline V and J ends were trimmed by 6 bases and 3 bases, with 21 bases remaining between them. Germline lookup yields CDR1 MNHEY and CDR2 SMNVEV (reference sequence). The CDR3 is 16 residues long.

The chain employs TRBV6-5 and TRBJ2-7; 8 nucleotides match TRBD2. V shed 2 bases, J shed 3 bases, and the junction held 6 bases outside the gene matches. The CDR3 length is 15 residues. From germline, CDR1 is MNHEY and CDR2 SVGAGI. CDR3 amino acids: CASSYGAGGFYEQYF. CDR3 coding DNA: TGTGCCAGCAGTTACGGGGCGGGGGGTTTCTACGAGCAGTACTTC.

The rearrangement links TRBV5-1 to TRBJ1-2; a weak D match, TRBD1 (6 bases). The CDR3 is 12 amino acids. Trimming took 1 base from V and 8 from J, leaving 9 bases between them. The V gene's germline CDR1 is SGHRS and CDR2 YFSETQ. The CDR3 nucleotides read TGCGCCAGCAGCTTGTCAGGGGAAGGCTACACCTTC. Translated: CASSLSGEGYTF.

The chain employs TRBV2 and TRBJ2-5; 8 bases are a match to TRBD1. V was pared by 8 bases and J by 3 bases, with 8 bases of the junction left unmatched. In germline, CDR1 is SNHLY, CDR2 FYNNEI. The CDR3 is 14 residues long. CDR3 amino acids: CASGMTGVEETQYF. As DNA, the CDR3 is TGTGCCAGCGGAATGACAGGGGTCGAAGAGACCCAGTACTTC.